A selection of T cell receptor beta chains follows, all from one sample in a study of beta chain features in type 1 diabetes. The protocol was immunoSEQ multiplex PCR, while the TCRdb copy is restricted to in-frame clones and leaves out a portion. The repertoire holds around 500,000 clones, with approximately 10% as singletons. The source material was naive CD4+ T cells from blood. Receptor source: a woman between 18 and 30 years old in good health. The CDR3 runs from the conserved cysteine through the conserved F or W. Each record gives: clone size, J gene, V gene, D gene, CDR3 protein, CDR3 DNA. A D gene is named only where the DNA matches it firmly. Clone size, where shown, is once, few, many, or a class for clones that have expanded.

few	TRBJ1-1	TRBV30	.	CAWVLWNTEAFF	TGTGCCTGGGTCCTTTGGAACACTGAAGCTTTCTTT
.	TRBJ2-6	TRBV5-6	.	CASSLWGTLSGANVLTF	TGTGCCAGCAGCTTGTGGGGGACCCTCTCTGGGGCCAACGTCCTGACTTTC
.	TRBJ2-5	TRBV6-5	.	CASRGTGRQETQYF	TGTGCCAGCAGGGGGACCGGGCGGCAAGAGACCCAGTACTTC
.	TRBJ1-1	TRBV11-2	TRBD1	CASSRNTRDRVGTEAFF	TGTGCCAGCAGCCGAAACACCCGGGACAGGGTGGGCACTGAAGCTTTCTTT
few	TRBJ2-1	TRBV5-1	.	CASSLAGVGYNEQFF	TGCGCCAGCAGCTTGGCTGGGGTGGGGTACAATGAGCAGTTCTTC
.	TRBJ2-3	TRBV4-2	.	CASSQVGGTQSTDTQYF	TGTGCCAGCAGCCAAGTTGGTGGGACCCAGAGCACAGATACGCAGTATTTT
few	TRBJ2-3	TRBV18	.	CASSPRLGDTQYF	TGTGCCAGCTCACCACGGCTCGGGGATACGCAGTATTTT
.	TRBJ1-2	TRBV6-1	.	CASSEGRLFYGYTF	TGTGCCAGCAGTGAAGGCAGACTCTTCTATGGCTACACCTTC
.	TRBJ2-3	TRBV4-2	.	CASSQDDPGRFVDTQYF	TGTGCCAGCAGCCAAGACGACCCGGGGCGTTTTGTGGATACGCAGTATTTT
few	TRBJ2-7	TRBV18	.	CASSPGTSYEQYF	TGTGCCAGCTCACCCGGGACCTCCTACGAGCAGTACTTC
.	TRBJ2-5	TRBV7-9	.	CASSLGELQGKKETQYF	TGTGCCAGCAGCTTAGGAGAGTTGCAGGGGAAAAAAGAGACCCAGTACTTC
few	TRBJ1-2	TRBV10-3	.	CAISEIYRTPYGYTF	TGTGCCATCAGTGAGATTTATCGGACACCCTATGGCTACACCTTC